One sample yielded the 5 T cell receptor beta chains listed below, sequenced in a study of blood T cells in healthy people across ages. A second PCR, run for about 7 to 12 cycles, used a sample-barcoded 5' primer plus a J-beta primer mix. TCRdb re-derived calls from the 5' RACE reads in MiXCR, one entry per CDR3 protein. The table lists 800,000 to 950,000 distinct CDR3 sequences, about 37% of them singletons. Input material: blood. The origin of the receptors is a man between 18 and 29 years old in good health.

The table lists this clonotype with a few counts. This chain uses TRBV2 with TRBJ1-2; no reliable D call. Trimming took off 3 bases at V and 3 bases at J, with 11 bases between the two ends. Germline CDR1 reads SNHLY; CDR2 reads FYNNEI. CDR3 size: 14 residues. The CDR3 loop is CASSEEGLYYGYTF. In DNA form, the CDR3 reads TGTGCCAGCAGTGAGGAAGGGCTCTACTATGGCTACACCTTC.

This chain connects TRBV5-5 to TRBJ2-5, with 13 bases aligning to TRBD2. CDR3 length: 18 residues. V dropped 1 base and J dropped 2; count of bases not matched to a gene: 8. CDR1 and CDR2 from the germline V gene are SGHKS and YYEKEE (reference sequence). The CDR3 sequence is CASSLRFGLAGVQETQYF. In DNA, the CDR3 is TGTGCCAGCAGCTTGAGGTTTGGACTAGCGGGAGTACAAGAGACCCAGTACTTC.

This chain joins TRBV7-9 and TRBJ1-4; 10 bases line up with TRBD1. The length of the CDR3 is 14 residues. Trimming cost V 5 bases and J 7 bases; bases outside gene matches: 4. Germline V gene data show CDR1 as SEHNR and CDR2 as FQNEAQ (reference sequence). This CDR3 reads CASSPGTGAEKLFF. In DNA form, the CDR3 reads TGTGCCAGCAGCCCCGGGACAGGGGCTGAAAAACTGTTTTTT.

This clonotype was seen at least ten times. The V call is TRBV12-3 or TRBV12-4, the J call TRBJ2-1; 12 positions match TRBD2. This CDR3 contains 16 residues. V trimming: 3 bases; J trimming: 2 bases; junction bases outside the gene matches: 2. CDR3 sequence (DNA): TGTGCCAGCAGTTTCTCTAGCGGGGGGGCCTACAATGAGCAGTTCTTC. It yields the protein CASSFSSGGAYNEQFF.

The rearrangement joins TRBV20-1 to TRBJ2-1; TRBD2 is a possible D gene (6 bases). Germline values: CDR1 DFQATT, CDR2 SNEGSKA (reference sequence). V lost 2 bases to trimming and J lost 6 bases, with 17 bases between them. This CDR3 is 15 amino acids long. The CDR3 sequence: CSARSGREVGNEQFF. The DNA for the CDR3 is TGCAGTGCTAGAAGCGGCAGGGAGGTTGGCAATGAGCAGTTCTTC.